This TCR beta chain appears in the sequencing data of a study of vaccination and CD4 T cells after COVID-19. About the research overall: The study enrolled six male and four female convalescents, two of whom were Hispanic.

Trimming pared 6 bases from V and 5 bases from J, leaving 16 bases between. Germline V gene sequence: CDR1 DFQATT, CDR2 SNEGSKA (reference sequence). This CDR3 has 13 amino acids. Cultured CD4+ T cell DNA was sequenced using the Oncomine TCR Beta short-read assay. Genomic DNA extraction was carried out from cultured CD4+ T cells. Each CDR3 protein gets one entry after TCRdb re-called the PCR reads with MiXCR. The repertoire holds more than 10,000 distinct CDR3 sequences, roughly 32% seen once, with around 19% in the top ten. With regard to this clonotype: What it recognizes is unknown.

Overall study results and limits: Post-infection sampling omitted early timepoints and covered relatively few convalescent patients.

The treatment denotes: approximately nine-day PBMC culture with coronavirus spike peptide pools or control peptides (ViraFEST assay). Wells that each held a few million PBMCs were cultured with roughly 10 IU/ml IL-2 and approximately 10 ug/ml peptide pools. This chain joins TRBV20-1 and TRBJ2-5; a weak D match, TRBD2 (5 bases). Sequencing used cultured CD4+ T cells from blood. The receptor was derived from a human donor with COVID-19. The DNA for the CDR3 is TGCAGTGCACAAGGACTCAGTCCGGAGACCCAGTACTTC. Protein: CSAQGLSPETQYF.